This T cell receptor beta chain was profiled in a study of blood T cell repertoires in COVID-19. CDR1 and CDR2 from the germline V gene are KGHSH and LQKENI. J lost 7 bases, V lost 6 bases, and 9 bases had no gene match. CDR3 length: 14 amino acids. Assay: immunoSEQ multiplex PCR; the TCRdb copy retains only in-frame clones and omits some. Of about 260,000 clones detected, approximately 85% appear once; the ten largest clones hold about 0.65%. The chain employs TRBV18 and TRBJ1-5; 7 nucleotides agree with TRBD1. What was sequenced was peripheral blood. This TCR was recovered from a human donor in a cohort sampled during active COVID-19. The CDR3 loop reads CASSLDRTGQPQHF. CDR3 in DNA: TGTGCCAGCTCCCTGGACAGGACCGGCCAGCCCCAGCATTTT.